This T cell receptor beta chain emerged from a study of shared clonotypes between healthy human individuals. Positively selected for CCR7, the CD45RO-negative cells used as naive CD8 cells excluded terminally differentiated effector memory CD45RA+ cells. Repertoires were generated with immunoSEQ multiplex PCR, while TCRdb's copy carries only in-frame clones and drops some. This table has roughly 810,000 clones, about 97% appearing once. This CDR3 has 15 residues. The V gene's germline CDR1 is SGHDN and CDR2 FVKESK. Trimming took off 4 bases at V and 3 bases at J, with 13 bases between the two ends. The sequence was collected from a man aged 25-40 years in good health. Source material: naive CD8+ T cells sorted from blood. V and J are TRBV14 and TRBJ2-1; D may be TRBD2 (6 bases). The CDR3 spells CASSPPERVYNEQFF. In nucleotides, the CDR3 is TGTGCCAGCAGCCCCCCCGAGCGGGTCTACAATGAGCAGTTCTTC.